A single sample gave rise to the 5 T cell receptor beta chains below, sequenced in a study of blood T cell repertoires in COVID-19. Libraries were prepared by immunoSEQ multiplex PCR; TCRdb keeps only in-frame clonotypes and omits some of them. The sample carries around 250,000 clones, about 80% recorded once. Sample: peripheral blood. The source is a middle-aged man with active or convalescent COVID-19.

This clone was seen a few times. The genes are TRBV19 and TRBJ1-1, with D perhaps matching TRBD1 (5 bases). The CDR3 consists of 17 residues. Germline CDR1 reads LNHDA; CDR2 reads SQIVND (reference sequence). V shed 1 base and J shed 8 bases, with 23 bases lying between them. CDR3 protein: CASSIVAGPFPNLEAFF. CDR3 bases: TGTGCCAGTAGTATAGTAGCGGGACCCTTTCCTAATTTAGAAGCTTTCTTT. The variable domain in full, completed from reference TRBV19 and TRBJ1-1, reads DGGITQSPKYLFRKEGQNVTLSCEQNLNHDAMYWYRQDPGQGLRLIYYSQIVNDFQKGDIAEGYSVSREKKESFPLTVTSAQKNPTAFYLCASSIVAGPFPNLEAFFGQGTRLTVV.

Written as DNA, the CDR3 is TGTGCCAGCTCCCCCGGGACAGGCAGGGATCAGCCCCAGCATTTT. Its protein product is CASSPGTGRDQPQHF. This chain joins TRBV18 and TRBJ1-5; 8 nucleotides align to TRBD1. The V and J ends lost 6 bases and 5 bases, in that order; junction bases with no gene match: 9. This CDR3 is 15 amino acids long. CDR1 KGHSH and CDR2 LQKENI come from the germline V gene.

The chain recombines TRBV5-1 with TRBJ2-5; 8 bases are shared with TRBD1. This CDR3 is 14 amino acids long. Trimming at V came to 4 bases and at J to 5 bases, leaving 7 bases not matched to a gene. CDR1 is SGHRS and CDR2 is YFSETQ in the germline V gene. As DNA, the CDR3 is TGCGCCAGCAGCCGGGACAGGACTGAGGAGACCCAGTACTTC. Protein: CASSRDRTEETQYF.

This clone has just one count. The rearrangement joins TRBV20-1 to TRBJ2-2, with D unresolved. Trimming removed 3 bases from V and 0 bases from J, with 8 bases in between. Germline lookup yields CDR1 DFQATT and CDR2 SNEGSKA (reference sequence). This CDR3 contains 14 residues. This CDR3 is CSASFQANTGELFF. CDR3 nucleotide sequence: TGCAGTGCTAGTTTTCAGGCGAACACCGGGGAGCTGTTTTTT.

The chain joins TRBV9 to TRBJ2-3; tentatively, D is TRBD2 (5 bases). The length of the CDR3 is 17 residues. The ends were cut back, 4 bases at V and 0 bases at J, with 18 bases in the middle. CDR1 is SGDLS, CDR2 YYNGEE, per germline. CDR3 loop: CASSTPLGGPSTDTQYF. The CDR3, as DNA: TGTGCCAGCAGCACCCCCCTTGGCGGGCCTAGCACAGATACGCAGTATTTT.